The subject of this entry is one TCR beta chain. What it binds is not known. The source of the sample is a study of T cell repertoires in cytomegalovirus infection. Study-level information: An indication of both CMV infection and matching HLA type came from public TCR beta signatures. Findings of the study overall: HLA-C-restricted CMV clonotypes gave the most frequent clonotype in two of eight donors. Identification of carriers of CMV plus the relevant HLA was achieved through cumulative public TCR beta family frequency.

From the reads, TCRdb called clonotypes with MiXCR, one entry per CDR3 protein. Altogether around 310,000 distinct CDR3 sequences are present, just under 30% being singletons, with the ten largest covering 15% to 25%. This CDR3 region has 15 residues. From germline, CDR1 is KGHSH and CDR2 LQKENI. With V trimmed by 4 bases and J by 5 bases, 7 bases remained unmatched. The TCR was taken from a human donor in good health (CMV status not recorded). Some clones in this sample may be carry-over from other donors' samples. The source material was cultured PBMCs, sampled from culture after CMV antigen stimulation. The J gene is TRBJ2-1, the V gene TRBV18; TRBD2 agrees at 8 bases. The CDR3 DNA sequence: TGTGCCAGCTCACGAGAGCGGGAGTGGGACAATGAGCAGTTCTTC. Translating gives CASSREREWDNEQFF.